The rows below give T cell receptor beta chains drawn from one sample of a study of blood T cell repertoires in COVID-19. Method: immunoSEQ multiplex PCR; TCRdb's copy keeps in-frame clones and lacks some. The sample lists some 250,000 clones; 82% were seen once. Specimen: peripheral blood. The receptors come from a woman aged 55 to 70 with active or convalescent COVID-19. Both conserved end residues are part of each CDR3.

V gene: TRBV3-1/TRBV3-2; J gene: TRBJ2-3; CDR3 protein: CASSQDLGGFARTDTQYF
V gene: TRBV2; J gene: TRBJ2-2; CDR3 protein: CASRAESNTGELFF
V gene: TRBV7-8; J gene: TRBJ1-5; CDR3 protein: CASSRGTGVDQPQHF
V gene: TRBV15; J gene: TRBJ2-2; CDR3 protein: CATSRDHRPVGLFF
V gene: TRBV6-4; J gene: TRBJ2-1; CDR3 protein: CASSDSFRRGVYLEQFF
V gene: TRBV7-9; J gene: TRBJ2-7; CDR3 protein: CASSFRTGGLGEQYF
V gene: TRBV6-5; J gene: TRBJ1-6; CDR3 protein: CASRKGEPFGSPLHF
V gene: TRBV6-5; J gene: TRBJ1-1; CDR3 protein: CASSSVDRDTEAFF
V gene: TRBV19; J gene: TRBJ1-2; CDR3 protein: CASSTGQGATRGYTF
V gene: TRBV29-1; J gene: TRBJ1-2; CDR3 protein: CSVARGSYGYTF
V gene: TRBV12-3/TRBV12-4; J gene: TRBJ2-2; CDR3 protein: CASSLGAGRVFF
V gene: TRBV7-3; J gene: TRBJ1-1; CDR3 protein: CASSLTGTGYGLNTEAFF
V gene: TRBV5-1; J gene: TRBJ2-7; CDR3 protein: CASSSGLGGYEQYF
V gene: TRBV10-1; J gene: TRBJ1-6; CDR3 protein: CASSGTIGQGRSLHF
V gene: TRBV5-1; J gene: TRBJ1-2; CDR3 protein: CASSLAEGQGAWGYTF
V gene: TRBV7-7; J gene: TRBJ1-5; CDR3 protein: CASSTGGQNSNQPQHF
V gene: TRBV28; J gene: TRBJ2-3; CDR3 protein: CASSLGSVGAHTDTQYF
V gene: TRBV27; J gene: TRBJ1-1; CDR3 protein: CASSLSHRGGNTEAFF
V gene: TRBV7-9; J gene: TRBJ2-2; CDR3 protein: CASSPGIAGNTGELFF
V gene: TRBV7-8; J gene: TRBJ1-5; CDR3 protein: CASSGLLGGFNQPQHF
V gene: TRBV3-1/TRBV3-2; J gene: TRBJ2-7; CDR3 protein: CASSQESGGPHF
V gene: TRBV18; J gene: TRBJ2-7; CDR3 protein: CASSPLRGGVIYEQYF
V gene: TRBV27; J gene: TRBJ1-1; CDR3 protein: CASSSAGGANTEAFF
V gene: TRBV6-5; J gene: TRBJ2-2; CDR3 protein: CASSYRTPNTGELFF
V gene: TRBV4-1; J gene: TRBJ2-1; CDR3 protein: CASSQEWGGRYNEQFF
V gene: TRBV6-2/TRBV6-3; J gene: TRBJ1-5; CDR3 protein: CASSFRGNSNQPQHF
V gene: TRBV19; J gene: TRBJ1-6; CDR3 protein: CASPDRGSYNSPLHF
V gene: TRBV7-9; J gene: TRBJ2-2; CDR3 protein: CASSHPSGPGTGATGELFF
V gene: TRBV7-8; J gene: TRBJ2-3; CDR3 protein: CASSPWTSGGGDTQYF